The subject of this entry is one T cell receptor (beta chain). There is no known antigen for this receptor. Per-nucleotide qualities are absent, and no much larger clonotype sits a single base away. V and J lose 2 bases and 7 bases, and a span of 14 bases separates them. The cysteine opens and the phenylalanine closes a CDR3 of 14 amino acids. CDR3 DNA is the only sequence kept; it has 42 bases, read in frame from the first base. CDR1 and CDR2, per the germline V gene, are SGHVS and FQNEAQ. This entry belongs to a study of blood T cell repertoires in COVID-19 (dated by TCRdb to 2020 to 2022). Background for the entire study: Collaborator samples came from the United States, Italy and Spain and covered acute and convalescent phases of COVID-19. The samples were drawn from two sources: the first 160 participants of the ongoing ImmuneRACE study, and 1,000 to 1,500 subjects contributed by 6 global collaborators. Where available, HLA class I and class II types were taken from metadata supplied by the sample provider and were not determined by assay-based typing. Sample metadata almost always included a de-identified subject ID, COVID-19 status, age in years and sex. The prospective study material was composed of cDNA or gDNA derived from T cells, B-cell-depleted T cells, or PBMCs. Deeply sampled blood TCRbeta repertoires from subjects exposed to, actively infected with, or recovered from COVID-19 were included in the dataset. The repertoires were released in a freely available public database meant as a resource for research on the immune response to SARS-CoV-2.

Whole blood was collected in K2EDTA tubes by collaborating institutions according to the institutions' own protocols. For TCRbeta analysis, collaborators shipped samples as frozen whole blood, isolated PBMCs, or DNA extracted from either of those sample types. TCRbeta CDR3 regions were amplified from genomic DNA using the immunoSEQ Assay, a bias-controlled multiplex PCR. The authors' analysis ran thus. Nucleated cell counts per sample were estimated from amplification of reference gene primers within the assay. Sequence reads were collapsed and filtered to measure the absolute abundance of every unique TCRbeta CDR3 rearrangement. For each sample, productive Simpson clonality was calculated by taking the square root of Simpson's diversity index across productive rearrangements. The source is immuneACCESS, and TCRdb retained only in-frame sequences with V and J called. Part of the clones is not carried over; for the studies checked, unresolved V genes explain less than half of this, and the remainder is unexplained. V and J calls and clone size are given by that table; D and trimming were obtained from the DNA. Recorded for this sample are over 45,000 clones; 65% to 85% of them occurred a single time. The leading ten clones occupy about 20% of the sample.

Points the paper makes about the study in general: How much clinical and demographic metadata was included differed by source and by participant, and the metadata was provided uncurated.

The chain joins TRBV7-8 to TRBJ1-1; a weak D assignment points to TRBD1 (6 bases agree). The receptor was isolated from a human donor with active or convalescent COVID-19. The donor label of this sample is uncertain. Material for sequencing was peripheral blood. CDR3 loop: CASSLWGGQDEAFF. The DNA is TGTGCCAGCAGCTTATGGGGGGGGCAGGATGAAGCTTTCTTT.